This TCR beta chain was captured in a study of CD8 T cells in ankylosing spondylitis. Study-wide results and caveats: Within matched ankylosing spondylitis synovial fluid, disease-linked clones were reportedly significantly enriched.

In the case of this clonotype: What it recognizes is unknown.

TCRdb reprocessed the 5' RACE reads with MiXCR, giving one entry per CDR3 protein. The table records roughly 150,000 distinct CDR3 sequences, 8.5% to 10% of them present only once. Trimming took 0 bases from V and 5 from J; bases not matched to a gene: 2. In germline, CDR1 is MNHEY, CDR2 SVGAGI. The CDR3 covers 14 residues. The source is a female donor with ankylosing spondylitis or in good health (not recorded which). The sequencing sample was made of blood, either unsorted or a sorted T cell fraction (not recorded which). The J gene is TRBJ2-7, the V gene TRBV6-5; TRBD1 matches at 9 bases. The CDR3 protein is CASSYSGTGHEQYF. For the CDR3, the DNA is TGTGCCAGCAGTTACTCGGGGACAGGGCACGAGCAGTACTTC.